The 25 T cell receptor beta chains given below trace back to one sample, sequenced in a study of CD8 T cells in ankylosing spondylitis. TCRdb passed the 5' RACE reads through MiXCR, listing each CDR3 protein once. The sample lists 250,000 to 400,000 distinct CDR3 sequences, approximately 10% occurring once. What was sequenced was blood, either unsorted or a sorted T cell fraction (not recorded which). Source of these receptors: a female donor with ankylosing spondylitis or in good health (not recorded which).

The J gene is TRBJ2-5, the V gene TRBV7-9; D not resolved. In germline, CDR1 is SEHNR, CDR2 FQNEAQ (reference sequence). CDR3 length: 13 amino acids. Trimming stripped 5 bases from V and 3 bases from J, with 10 bases between. As DNA, the CDR3 is TGTGCCAGCAGCCAAGGTCCCGAAGAGACCCAGTACTTC. Its translation is CASSQGPEETQYF.

This chain uses TRBV20-1 with TRBJ2-7, with 7 bases lining up with TRBD1. Germline V gene lookup returns CDR1 DFQATT and CDR2 SNEGSKA (reference sequence). With 5 bases clipped from V and 2 bases from J, the junction kept 12 bases outside the gene matches. The CDR3 sequence is 15 residues long. The chain's CDR3 is CSAPNRDSDTYEQYF. The CDR3 coding sequence is TGCAGTGCTCCCAACCGGGACAGCGATACCTACGAGCAGTACTTC.

A remark on this clonotype: Given a much more abundant clone one base away, this may be a read error. This chain joins TRBV20-1 and TRBJ2-3, with 11 positions matching TRBD2. The CDR3 is made up of 16 amino acids. Germline values: CDR1 DFQATT, CDR2 SNEGSKA (reference sequence). The CDR3 DNA follows: TGCTGTGCTAGCAGACTAGCGGGGAGCGGGTTGGATACGCAGTATTTT. It translates to CCASRLAGSGLDTQYF.

This clonotype occurred many times. V and J are TRBV5-1 and TRBJ2-2; D gene unclear. Germline CDR1 is SGHRS and CDR2 is YFSETQ. The V end lost 0 bases, the J end lost 4 bases, and 7 bases lay between the germline ends. The CDR3 loop spans 14 amino acids. CDR3 amino acids: CASSLDWGTGELFF. For the CDR3, the DNA is TGCGCCAGCAGCTTGGACTGGGGCACCGGGGAGCTGTTTTTT.

This clonotype has a count of ten or more. The V gene is TRBV6-2 or TRBV6-3, the J gene TRBJ2-1; 10 nucleotides line up with TRBD2. Germline-derived CDR1 and CDR2 are MNHEY and SVGEGT. The CDR3 is 15 residues long. The junction had 0 bases not matched to a gene; V was cut back by 0 bases and J by 4 bases. CDR3 in amino acids: CASSYSSGGYNEQFF. Here the CDR3 DNA reads TGTGCCAGCAGTTACTCTAGCGGGGGGTACAATGAGCAGTTCTTC.

The chain uses TRBV15 and TRBJ2-7, with 9 nucleotides matching TRBD2. The CDR3 has 14 amino acids. The ends lost 1 base at V and 3 bases at J; junction bases unmatched: 1. Germline V CDR1 and CDR2: LNHNV, YYDKDF (reference sequence). In nucleotides, the CDR3 is TGTGCCACCAGCAGAGTTAGCGGGGGCTACGAGCAGTACTTC. Translation: CATSRVSGGYEQYF.

This clonotype was recorded a few times. The chain joins TRBV5-1 to TRBJ2-1; a possible D gene is TRBD1 (5 bases). Germline CDR1 reads SGHRS; CDR2 reads YFSETQ. The CDR3 is 17 amino acids. The ends were cut back, 1 base at V and 1 base at J, with 15 bases in the middle. CDR3 in DNA: TGCGCCAGCAGCTTGTGGGGTCAGGGTGCGTCCTACAATGAGCAGTTCTTC. Amino acid sequence: CASSLWGQGASYNEQFF.

This clonotype has only a few counts. The V call is TRBV5-1, the J call TRBJ2-1; tentative D call: TRBD1 (6 bases). CDR1 is SGHRS, CDR2 YFSETQ, per germline. V lost 2 bases and J lost 0, with 18 bases in between. The length of the CDR3 is 18 residues. Written as DNA, the CDR3 is TGCGCCAGCAGCTTCGGTGGTTTGGGGGCCCTCTCCTACAATGAGCAGTTCTTC. Its protein is CASSFGGLGALSYNEQFF.

This clonotype was counted at least ten times. The genes are TRBV7-9 and TRBJ2-3; D possibly corresponds to TRBD1 (5 bases). There are 10 residues in the CDR3. The germline V gene encodes CDR1 SEHNR and CDR2 FQNEAQ (reference sequence). The CDR3 sequence: CGWGGDTQYF. CDR3 in DNA: TGTGGATGGGGCGGAGATACGCAGTATTTT.

This clonotype was detected ten times or more. This chain joins TRBV5-1 and TRBJ2-1; TRBD2 agrees at 12 bases. This CDR3 spans 18 amino acids. The junction had 6 bases not matched to a gene; V was cut back by 2 bases and J by 0 bases. Germline V gene lookup returns CDR1 SGHRS and CDR2 YFSETQ. CDR3 sequence: CASSLLAGGPSSYNEQFF. The CDR3 DNA is TGCGCCAGCAGCTTACTAGCGGGGGGTCCGAGCTCCTACAATGAGCAGTTCTTC.

This clonotype was observed many times. CDR3 coding DNA: TGTGCCAGCAGCCGAGGAGGGTCTAGCGGGAGCTACGAGCAGTACTTC. This translates into CASSRGGSSGSYEQYF. The V and J genes are TRBV7-2 and TRBJ2-7, with TRBD2 identical over 10 bases. Germline CDR1 SGHTA, CDR2 FQGNSA. The ends lost 5 bases at V and 3 bases at J; junction bases unmatched: 10. This CDR3 comprises 16 residues. The entire variable domain, with the rest obtained from reference TRBV7-2 and TRBJ2-7, is as follows: GAGVSQSPSNKVTEKGKDVELRCDPISGHTALYWYRQSLGQGLEFLIYFQGNSAPDKSGLPSDRFSAERTGGSVSTLTIQRTQQEDSAVYLCASSRGGSSGSYEQYFGPGTRLTVT.

This clonotype was counted a few times. V and J are TRBV5-4 and TRBJ2-1; D not resolved. V was cut by 0 bases and J by 2 bases, with 12 bases left in between. The germline V gene has CDR1 SGHNT and CDR2 YYREEE (reference sequence). The CDR3 has 16 amino acids. The CDR3 region has the DNA TGTGCCAGCAGCTTGGTGGGTATCGGACCCTACAATGAGCAGTTCTTC. Translation: CASSLVGIGPYNEQFF.

This clonotype was observed at least ten times. This chain links TRBV20-1 with TRBJ2-5; no firm D call. V was shortened by 5 bases and J by 3 bases, with 13 bases between the two germline ends. Germline V CDR1 and CDR2: DFQATT, SNEGSKA (reference sequence). The CDR3 has 13 residues. CDR3 region: CSAPKISEETQYF. The CDR3 region has the DNA TGCAGTGCTCCTAAGATCTCGGAAGAGACCCAGTACTTC.

In its sample, this clonotype was seen many times. The V call is TRBV5-1, the J call TRBJ2-3; no reliable D call. Germline assignment: CDR1 SGHRS and CDR2 YFSETQ. Trimming left V 1 base short and J 4 bases short, with 10 bases between. The CDR3 runs to 14 residues. CDR3 DNA: TGCGCCAGCAGCTTGATTCAAGTGGCAGATACGCAGTATTTT. This encodes CASSLIQVADTQYF. Filled out from reference TRBV5-1 and TRBJ2-3, the complete variable domain reads KAGVTQTPRYLIKTRGQQVTLSCSPISGHRSVSWYQQTPGQGLQFLFEYFSETQRNKGNFPGRFSGRQFSNSRSEMNVSTLELGDSALYLCASSLIQVADTQYFGPGTRLTVL.

The CDR3 loop reads CASSSGQRQETQYF. The CDR3 DNA is TGTGCCAGCAGCTCGGGACAGCGACAAGAGACCCAGTACTTC. V and J are TRBV7-9 and TRBJ2-5, with 7 positions matching TRBD1. V trimming: 4 bases; J trimming: 2 bases; junction bases outside the gene matches: 4. Germline-derived CDR1 and CDR2 are SEHNR and FQNEAQ (reference sequence). The CDR3 spans 14 residues.

This chain links TRBV6-1 with TRBJ1-1; no definite D call. From germline, CDR1 is MNHNS and CDR2 SASEGT. CDR3 length equals 12 residues. V shed 6 bases and J shed 3 bases, with 8 bases lying between them. CDR3 in DNA: TGTGCCAGCAGCAAAAAAGACACTGAAGCTTTCTTT. Amino acids: CASSKKDTEAFF.

This clonotype was detected many times. This chain uses TRBV6-1 with TRBJ1-1, with unresolved D. The ends were cut back, 9 bases at V and 0 bases at J, with 14 bases in the middle. Germline V gene sequence: CDR1 MNHNS, CDR2 SASEGT. This CDR3 comprises 14 residues. In DNA form, the CDR3 reads TGTGCCAGTAAGGGATCCCCGGTGAACACTGAAGCTTTCTTT. It translates to CASKGSPVNTEAFF.

In its sample, this clonotype was seen many times. The chain links TRBV12-3 or TRBV12-4 to TRBJ1-1; D is unresolved. This CDR3 spans 12 amino acids. Trimming stripped 7 bases from V and 5 bases from J, with 11 bases between. In nucleotides, the CDR3 is TGTGCCAGCACCCCGCGCCGGACTGAAGCTTTCTTT. Amino acid sequence: CASTPRRTEAFF.

Many counts were recorded for this clonotype. This sequence joins TRBV7-8 and TRBJ1-4, with 9 bases identical to TRBD1. Germline V gives CDR1 SGHVS, CDR2 FQNEAQ. The J segment lost 8 bases and the V segment lost 8 bases, leaving 6 bases of the junction unmatched. The CDR3 loop spans 13 amino acids. In nucleotides, the CDR3 is TGTGCCAGCCGCCGGGACAGGGTAGAAAAACTGTTTTTT. Its protein product is CASRRDRVEKLFF.

The CDR3 DNA sequence: TGTGCCAGCAGCGGCAGGGGTAGCACAGATACGCAGTATTTT. It yields the protein CASSGRGSTDTQYF. The chain is built from TRBV7-3 and TRBJ2-3; perhaps TRBD1 as D (6 bases). The CDR3 has 14 residues. Germline V CDR1 and CDR2: SGHTA, FQGTGA. Deletions cut 5 bases from V and 0 bases from J, with 9 bases between.

CDR3: CASSLGGRVGDEKLFF. The CDR3 DNA sequence: TGCGCCAGCAGCTTGGGCGGCAGGGTCGGGGATGAAAAACTGTTTTTT. The chain has TRBV5-1 and TRBJ1-4; the D gene is possibly TRBD1 (5 bases). CDR3 length: 16 amino acids. Germline CDR1 is SGHRS and CDR2 is YFSETQ. The V and J ends lost 0 bases and 6 bases respectively, with 15 bases between them. The whole variable domain, remainder taken from reference TRBV5-1 and TRBJ1-4, is KAGVTQTPRYLIKTRGQQVTLSCSPISGHRSVSWYQQTPGQGLQFLFEYFSETQRNKGNFPGRFSGRQFSNSRSEMNVSTLELGDSALYLCASSLGGRVGDEKLFFGSGTQLSVL.

With respect to this clonotype: With a much larger clone just one base away, this may be a read error. The chain has TRBV7-9 and TRBJ2-5, with D possibly being TRBD1 (6 bases). Germline V gene data show CDR1 as SEHNR and CDR2 as FQNEAQ (reference sequence). CDR3 length equals 15 residues. V dropped 1 base and J dropped 9 bases, with 18 bases sitting between them. CDR3: CASSLVTQGEEPQYF. The CDR3 region has the DNA TGTGCCAGCAGCTTAGTTACACAGGGTGAGGAGCCCCAGTACTTC.

In its sample, this clonotype was seen a few times. This rearrangement joins TRBV19 to TRBJ1-6, with D tentatively TRBD1 (6 bases). Germline CDR1 LNHDA, CDR2 SQIVND (reference sequence). The CDR3 extends over 18 amino acids. The V and J ends lost 3 bases and 12 bases respectively, with 27 bases between them. The CDR3 loop reads CASSIRSPGHQARLPLHF. DNA of the CDR3: TGTGCCAGTAGTATCCGTTCGCCGGGACACCAGGCGAGGCTACCCCTCCACTTT.

Many counts were recorded for this clonotype. This chain links TRBV12-3 or TRBV12-4 with TRBJ2-1; perhaps TRBD2 as D (5 bases). V lost 6 bases and J lost 3, with 15 bases in between. The CDR3 has 15 amino acids. The CDR3 loop reads CASSPGGVYYNEQFF. The CDR3 DNA sequence: TGTGCCAGCAGCCCCGGAGGCGTCTACTACAATGAGCAGTTCTTC.

The chain combines TRBV12-3 or TRBV12-4 with TRBJ2-2, with a possible D match to TRBD1 (6 bases). V was pared by 6 bases and J by 3 bases, with 14 bases between. This CDR3 region has 15 residues. CDR3 in amino acids: CASRSSGVYTGELFF. In DNA, the CDR3 is TGTGCCAGCAGATCCTCAGGGGTCTACACCGGGGAGCTGTTTTTT.